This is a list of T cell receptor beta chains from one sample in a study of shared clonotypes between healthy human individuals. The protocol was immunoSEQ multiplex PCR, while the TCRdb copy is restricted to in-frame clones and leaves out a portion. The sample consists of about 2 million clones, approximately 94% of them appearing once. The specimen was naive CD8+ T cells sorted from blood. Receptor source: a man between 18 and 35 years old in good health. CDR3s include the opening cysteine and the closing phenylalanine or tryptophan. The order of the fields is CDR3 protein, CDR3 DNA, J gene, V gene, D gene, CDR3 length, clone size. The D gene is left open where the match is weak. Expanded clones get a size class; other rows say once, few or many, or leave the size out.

cdr3_aa: CASSLSEGFFEAFF; cdr3_nt: TGTGCCAGCAGTTTATCTGAGGGGTTCTTTGAAGCTTTCTTT; j_call: TRBJ1-1; v_call: TRBV28; d_call: NA; cdr3_length: 14; clone_size: once
cdr3_aa: CASSLGQGSSYEQYF; cdr3_nt: TGTGCCAGCAGCCTAGGCCAGGGGAGCTCCTACGAGCAGTACTTC; j_call: TRBJ2-7; v_call: TRBV5-4; d_call: NA; cdr3_length: 15; clone_size: once
cdr3_aa: CAWGAGAQNGYTF; cdr3_nt: TGTGCCTGGGGGGCAGGGGCACAAAACGGCTACACCTTC; j_call: TRBJ1-2; v_call: TRBV30; d_call: NA; cdr3_length: 13; clone_size: NA
cdr3_aa: CASSLEPSQGHSPLHF; cdr3_nt: TGTGCCAGCAGCTTAGAACCCTCCCAGGGTCATTCACCCCTCCACTTT; j_call: TRBJ1-6; v_call: TRBV11-2; d_call: NA; cdr3_length: 16; clone_size: NA
cdr3_aa: CASSQVVGTYNEQFF; cdr3_nt: TGCGCCAGCAGCCAAGTGGTGGGAACCTACAATGAGCAGTTCTTC; j_call: TRBJ2-1; v_call: TRBV4-1; d_call: NA; cdr3_length: 15; clone_size: NA
cdr3_aa: CASSADRGSSYEQYF; cdr3_nt: TGTGCCAGCAGCGCGGACAGGGGGAGCTCCTACGAGCAGTACTTC; j_call: TRBJ2-7; v_call: TRBV7-9; d_call: TRBD1; cdr3_length: 15; clone_size: NA
cdr3_aa: CAWSAQGGETQYF; cdr3_nt: TGTGCCTGGAGTGCCCAGGGAGGAGAGACCCAGTACTTC; j_call: TRBJ2-5; v_call: TRBV30; d_call: NA; cdr3_length: 13; clone_size: NA
cdr3_aa: CATSRVSEGPHEQYF; cdr3_nt: TGTGCCACCAGCAGAGTCTCGGAGGGCCCCCACGAGCAGTACTTC; j_call: TRBJ2-7; v_call: TRBV15; d_call: NA; cdr3_length: 15; clone_size: NA
cdr3_aa: CASSDRPSDTQYF; cdr3_nt: TGCGCCAGCAGTGATAGACCCTCAGATACGCAGTATTTT; j_call: TRBJ2-3; v_call: TRBV10-1; d_call: NA; cdr3_length: 13; clone_size: once
cdr3_aa: CASSLVGEWGYEQYF; cdr3_nt: TGTGCCAGCAGCTTGGTCGGGGAATGGGGCTACGAGCAGTACTTC; j_call: TRBJ2-7; v_call: TRBV5-6; d_call: NA; cdr3_length: 15; clone_size: NA
cdr3_aa: CASSFRQGYGYTF; cdr3_nt: TGTGCCAGCAGTTTCCGACAGGGCTATGGCTACACCTTC; j_call: TRBJ1-2; v_call: TRBV28; d_call: TRBD1; cdr3_length: 13; clone_size: NA
cdr3_aa: CASSQVYSSGNTIYF; cdr3_nt: TGCGCCAGCAGCCAAGTCTACAGCTCTGGAAACACCATATATTTT; j_call: TRBJ1-3; v_call: TRBV4-3; d_call: NA; cdr3_length: 15; clone_size: NA
cdr3_aa: CAWSFRTSRNYEQYF; cdr3_nt: TGTGCCTGGAGTTTCAGGACTAGCAGGAACTACGAGCAGTACTTC; j_call: TRBJ2-7; v_call: TRBV30; d_call: TRBD2; cdr3_length: 15; clone_size: NA
cdr3_aa: CASTRGREGGDTQYF; cdr3_nt: TGTGCCAGCACTCGAGGCAGGGAGGGAGGAGATACGCAGTATTTT; j_call: TRBJ2-3; v_call: TRBV25-1; d_call: TRBD2; cdr3_length: 15; clone_size: NA
cdr3_aa: CSTLLTSGSLNEQFF; cdr3_nt: TGCAGCACACTCTTGACTAGCGGGAGTCTGAATGAGCAGTTCTTC; j_call: TRBJ2-1; v_call: TRBV29-1; d_call: TRBD2; cdr3_length: 15; clone_size: NA
cdr3_aa: CASVAEIGTEAFF; cdr3_nt: TGTGCCAGCGTAGCCGAGATAGGCACTGAAGCTTTCTTT; j_call: TRBJ1-1; v_call: TRBV6-5; d_call: NA; cdr3_length: 13; clone_size: NA
cdr3_aa: CASSLDGRDGETQYF; cdr3_nt: TGTGCCAGCAGCTTAGATGGTCGGGATGGGGAGACCCAGTACTTC; j_call: TRBJ2-5; v_call: TRBV11-3; d_call: NA; cdr3_length: 15; clone_size: NA
cdr3_aa: CASSLRQGVYTYEQYF; cdr3_nt: TGTGCCAGCAGCCTTAGACAGGGGGTGTATACCTACGAGCAGTACTTC; j_call: TRBJ2-7; v_call: TRBV7-2; d_call: TRBD1; cdr3_length: 16; clone_size: once
cdr3_aa: CASKPWGESYEQYF; cdr3_nt: TGTGCCAGTAAACCCTGGGGGGAGTCCTACGAGCAGTACTTC; j_call: TRBJ2-7; v_call: TRBV28; d_call: NA; cdr3_length: 14; clone_size: NA
cdr3_aa: CASSLEGAVETQYF; cdr3_nt: TGTGCCAGCAGCTTGGAGGGGGCAGTGGAGACCCAGTACTTC; j_call: TRBJ2-5; v_call: TRBV7-3; d_call: NA; cdr3_length: 14; clone_size: NA
cdr3_aa: CASRIDRGRTGELFF; cdr3_nt: TGCGCCAGCAGAATAGACAGGGGGCGGACCGGGGAGCTGTTTTTT; j_call: TRBJ2-2; v_call: TRBV5-1; d_call: TRBD1; cdr3_length: 15; clone_size: NA
cdr3_aa: CASSFSLGNEQFF; cdr3_nt: TGTGCCAGCAGTTTTAGTCTAGGCAATGAGCAGTTCTTC; j_call: TRBJ2-1; v_call: TRBV27; d_call: NA; cdr3_length: 13; clone_size: NA
cdr3_aa: CASSLGLTQETQYF; cdr3_nt: TGTGCCAGCAGCTTGGGACTCACTCAAGAGACCCAGTACTTC; j_call: TRBJ2-5; v_call: TRBV5-6; d_call: NA; cdr3_length: 14; clone_size: NA
cdr3_aa: CASSVDGGPADTQYF; cdr3_nt: TGTGCCAGCAGCGTAGATGGAGGGCCGGCAGATACGCAGTATTTT; j_call: TRBJ2-3; v_call: TRBV9; d_call: NA; cdr3_length: 15; clone_size: NA
cdr3_aa: CASSYRGGNNEQFF; cdr3_nt: TGTGCCAGCAGTTACCGCGGGGGTAACAATGAGCAGTTCTTC; j_call: TRBJ2-1; v_call: TRBV6-5; d_call: TRBD2; cdr3_length: 14; clone_size: NA
cdr3_aa: CASSQGLQETQYF; cdr3_nt: TGTGCCAGCAGCCAGGGCCTTCAAGAGACCCAGTACTTC; j_call: TRBJ2-5; v_call: TRBV4-2; d_call: NA; cdr3_length: 13; clone_size: NA
cdr3_aa: CASSPKAVTNYGYTF; cdr3_nt: TGCGCCAGCAGTCCAAAGGCAGTGACAAACTATGGCTACACCTTC; j_call: TRBJ1-2; v_call: TRBV4-1; d_call: NA; cdr3_length: 15; clone_size: once